Below are 7 T cell receptor beta chains sequenced from a single sample in a study of cytomegalovirus exposure and HLA in healthy donors. 60 Vbeta and 13 Jbeta primers were used in PCR. Only in-frame clones appear in the TCRdb table, and some are missing; sequencing was by immunoSEQ multiplex PCR. The sample shows 220,000 or so clones, and roughly 1.2% sits with its ten largest clones. The sequencing input was PBMCs. The receptor set was obtained from a girl aged 2 to 9 in good health and CMV-seropositive.

The rearrangement links TRBV2 to TRBJ2-1; 13 bases match TRBD2. Germline CDR1 SNHLY, CDR2 FYNNEI. This CDR3 has 15 residues. Trimming removed 5 bases from V and 9 bases from J; junction bases left unmatched: 7. DNA for the CDR3: TGTGCCAGCAGTCCAGGACTAGCGGGAGTGGGTGAGCAGTTCTTC. Translated: CASSPGLAGVGEQFF.

The V gene is TRBV2, the J gene TRBJ2-5, with D perhaps TRBD2 (5 bases). The CDR3 loop spans 13 amino acids. Per germline, CDR1 SNHLY and CDR2 FYNNEI. V shed 10 bases and J shed 3 bases, with 15 bases lying between them. CDR3 amino acids: CANSGNPEETQYF. CDR3 in DNA: TGTGCCAACTCCGGGAACCCAGAAGAGACCCAGTACTTC. The full variable domain, in which reference TRBV2 and TRBJ2-5 provide the parts outside the CDR3, is EPEVTQTPSHQVTQMGQEVILRCVPISNHLYFYWYRQILGQKVEFLVSFYNNEISEKSEIFDDQFSVERPDGSNFTLKIRSTKLEDSAMYFCANSGNPEETQYFGPGTRLLVL.

The chain combines TRBV10-1 with TRBJ2-2, with 10 nucleotides matching TRBD2. The CDR3 runs to 14 residues. Losses at the gene ends were 6 bases for V and 4 bases for J; bases not matched to a gene: 2. Germline V gene sequence: CDR1 WNHNN, CDR2 SYGVQD (reference sequence). The CDR3 DNA reads TGCGCCAGCAGCCTAGCGGGGGTCACCGGGGAGCTGTTTTTT. Translation gives CASSLAGVTGELFF.

The J gene is TRBJ2-7, the V gene TRBV5-1, with 9 bases fitting TRBD1. V lost 0 bases to trimming and J lost 5 bases; unmatched junction nucleotides: 6. This CDR3 is 15 amino acids long. Per the germline V gene, CDR1 is SGHRS and CDR2 is YFSETQ. The CDR3 DNA follows: TGCGCCAGCAGCTTGGGGACAGGGGAGTTTGACGAGCAGTACTTC. This translates into CASSLGTGEFDEQYF. The full variable domain, its missing parts supplied by reference TRBV5-1 and TRBJ2-7, is KAGVTQTPRYLIKTRGQQVTLSCSPISGHRSVSWYQQTPGQGLQFLFEYFSETQRNKGNFPGRFSGRQFSNSRSEMNVSTLELGDSALYLCASSLGTGEFDEQYFGPGTRLTVT.

The chain uses TRBV11-2 and TRBJ1-1; the D gene is possibly TRBD1 (6 bases). The V gene's germline CDR1 is SGHAT and CDR2 FQNNGV. Trimming took off 5 bases at V and 4 bases at J, with 14 bases between the two ends. The CDR3 is 14 amino acids. This CDR3 reads CASSTGIFGTEAFF. CDR3 in DNA: TGTGCCAGCAGCACAGGGATTTTTGGCACTGAAGCTTTCTTT.

The J gene is TRBJ1-4, the V gene TRBV27; D uncertain. Germline assignment: CDR1 MNHEY and CDR2 SMNVEV (reference sequence). The CDR3 has 14 amino acids. Trimming took off 7 bases at V and 7 bases at J, with 16 bases between the two ends. The CDR3 sequence is CASTRTPRGEKLFF. The CDR3 DNA follows: TGTGCCAGCACCCGCACCCCGCGAGGTGAAAAACTGTTTTTT.

V gene TRBV7-2 combines with J gene TRBJ1-1, with 7 bases identical to TRBD1. The V segment lost 5 bases and the J segment 8 bases; nucleotides outside the gene matches: 8. The CDR3 is 13 residues long. Per germline, CDR1 SGHTA and CDR2 FQGNSA. This chain's CDR3 is CASSLDRETEAFF. The CDR3 DNA is TGTGCCAGCAGCCTTGACAGGGAAACAGAAGCTTTCTTT. The full variable domain, its missing parts supplied by reference TRBV7-2 and TRBJ1-1, is GAGVSQSPSNKVTEKGKDVELRCDPISGHTALYWYRQSLGQGLEFLIYFQGNSAPDKSGLPSDRFSAERTGGSVSTLTIQRTQQEDSAVYLCASSLDRETEAFFGQGTRLTVV.